Sequencing of this TCR beta chain was carried out in a study of T cells in Graves' hyperthyroidism and ophthalmopathy. Study results and limitations: Within blood appeared most thyroid clonotypes that had expanded above 0.001.

The CDR3 is 15 residues long. Trimming took off 4 bases at V and 0 bases at J, with 12 bases between the two ends. CDR1 and CDR2 (germline): MGHRA, YSYEKL. With regard to this clonotype: The antigen is not known.

TCR beta CDR3 regions were amplified from RNA. HTBI primers were used for first-round RT-PCR of the TCR CDR3. TCRdb re-called the multiplex PCR reads through MiXCR, storing one row per CDR3 protein. The top ten clones hold approximately 15% of a sample with about 770,000 distinct CDR3 sequences, roughly a sixth of them seen once. Uncontrolled infection, other autoimmune disease, pregnancy or lactation excluded patients. Orbital computed tomography, thyroid ultrasound, serum thyroxine and TRAb, and clinical symptoms together informed the diagnoses. Each 10 ml fresh peripheral blood draw supplied the PBMCs.

This TCR was sampled from a woman aged 50 to 65 with Graves' hyperthyroidism that later progressed to Graves' ophthalmopathy. Sequenced input: blood. This chain links TRBV4-1 with TRBJ1-1; D gene unclear. The DNA of the CDR3 is TGCGCCAGCAGCCCTTCCCCAGATCTGAACACTGAAGCTTTCTTT. Its translation: CASSPSPDLNTEAFF.